This TCR beta chain is from a study of blood T cell repertoires in COVID-19. Method: immunoSEQ multiplex PCR; TCRdb's copy keeps in-frame clones and lacks some. The sample contains over 200,000 clones, roughly 88% of which appear only once. CDR3 length equals 13 residues. CDR1 LGHNA and CDR2 YNFKEQ come from the germline V gene. Trimming pared 4 bases from V and 4 bases from J, leaving 10 bases between. The sequenced sample was PBMCs or T cells enriched from blood (not recorded which). The V call is TRBV4-2, the J call TRBJ1-1, with D uncertain. This clonotype originated in a woman aged 50 to 60 who had recovered from COVID-19. In nucleotides, the CDR3 is TGTGCCAGCAGCCCGGGGTCGAGCACTGAAGCTTTCTTT. Encoded protein: CASSPGSSTEAFF.